The sequence of this TCR beta chain was determined in a study of T cell changes during pregnancy in multiple sclerosis. The germline gives CDR1 KGHSH, CDR2 LQKENI. This CDR3 is 15 amino acids long. V was pared by 2 bases and J by 12 bases, with 19 bases between. Clones were read by immunoSEQ multiplex PCR, and TCRdb kept only the in-frame ones, dropping some. The repertoire consists of roughly 71,000 clones, with about 94% occurring once and the leading ten covering approximately 1.6%. The chain links TRBV18 to TRBJ2-2, with D perhaps TRBD2 (6 bases). The receptor was isolated from a female donor in good health, enrolled as a control in a pregnancy study. This specimen was peripheral blood, taken in the first trimester of pregnancy. The CDR3 coding sequence is TGTGCCAGCTCACCAGTTGGCCCGGGGGTGTTCCAGCTGTTTTTT. Amino acids: CASSPVGPGVFQLFF.